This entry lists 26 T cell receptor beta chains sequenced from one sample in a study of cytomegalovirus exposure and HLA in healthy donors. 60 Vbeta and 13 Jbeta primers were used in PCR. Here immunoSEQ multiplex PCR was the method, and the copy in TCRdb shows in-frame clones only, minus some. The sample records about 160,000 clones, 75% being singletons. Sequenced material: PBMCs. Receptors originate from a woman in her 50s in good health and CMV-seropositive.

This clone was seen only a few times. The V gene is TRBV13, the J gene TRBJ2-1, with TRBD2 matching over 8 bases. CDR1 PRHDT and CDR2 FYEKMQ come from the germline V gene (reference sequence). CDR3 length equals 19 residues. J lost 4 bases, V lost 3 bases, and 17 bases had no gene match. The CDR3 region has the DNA TGTGCCAGCAGCTTGGCGGTTGGCGGGGGGACCCGATTATACAATGAGCAGTTCTTC. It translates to CASSLAVGGGTRLYNEQFF.

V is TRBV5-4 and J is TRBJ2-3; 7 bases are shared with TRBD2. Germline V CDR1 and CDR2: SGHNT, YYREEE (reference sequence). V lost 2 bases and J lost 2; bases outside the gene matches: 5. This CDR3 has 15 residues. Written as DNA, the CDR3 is TGTGCCAGCAGCTTAAGCGGGGAATACACAGATACGCAGTATTTT. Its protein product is CASSLSGEYTDTQYF.

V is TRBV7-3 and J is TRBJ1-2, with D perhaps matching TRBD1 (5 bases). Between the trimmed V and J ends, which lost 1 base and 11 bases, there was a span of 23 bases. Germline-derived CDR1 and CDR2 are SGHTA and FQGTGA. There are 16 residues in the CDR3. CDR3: CASSLSRGTVLLRYTF. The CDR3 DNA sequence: TGTGCCAGCAGCTTAAGCCGCGGGACGGTCCTCTTACGATACACCTTC.

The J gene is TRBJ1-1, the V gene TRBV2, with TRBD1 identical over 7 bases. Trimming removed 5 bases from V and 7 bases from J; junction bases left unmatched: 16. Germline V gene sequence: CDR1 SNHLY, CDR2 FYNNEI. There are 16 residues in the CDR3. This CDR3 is CASSQSQTGWLDEAFF. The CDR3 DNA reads TGTGCCAGCAGTCAATCACAGACAGGGTGGCTCGATGAAGCTTTCTTT.

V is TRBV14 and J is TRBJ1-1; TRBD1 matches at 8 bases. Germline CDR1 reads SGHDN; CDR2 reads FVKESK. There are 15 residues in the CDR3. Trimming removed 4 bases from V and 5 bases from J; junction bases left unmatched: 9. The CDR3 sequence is CASSLTDRVRTEAFF. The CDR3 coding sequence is TGTGCCAGCAGCCTTACGGACAGGGTACGGACTGAAGCTTTCTTT. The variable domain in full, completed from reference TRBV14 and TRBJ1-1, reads EAGVTQFPSHSVIEKGQTVTLRCDPISGHDNLYWYRRVMGKEIKFLLHFVKESKQDESGMPNNRFLAERTGGTYSTLKVQPAELEDSGVYFCASSLTDRVRTEAFFGQGTRLTVV.

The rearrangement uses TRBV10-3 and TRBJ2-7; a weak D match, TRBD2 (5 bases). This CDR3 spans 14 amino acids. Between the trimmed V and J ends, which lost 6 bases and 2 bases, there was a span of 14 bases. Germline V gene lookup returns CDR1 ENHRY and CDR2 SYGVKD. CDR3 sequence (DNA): TGTGCCATCAGCTCCAGCGGCGGAACCTACGAGCAGTACTTC. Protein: CAISSSGGTYEQYF.

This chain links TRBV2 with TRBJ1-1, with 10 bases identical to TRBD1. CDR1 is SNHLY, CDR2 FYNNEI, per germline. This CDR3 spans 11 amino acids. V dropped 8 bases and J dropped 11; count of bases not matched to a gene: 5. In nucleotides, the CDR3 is TGTGCCAGCGGACAGGGGGGCTCGGCTTTCTTT. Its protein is CASGQGGSAFF.

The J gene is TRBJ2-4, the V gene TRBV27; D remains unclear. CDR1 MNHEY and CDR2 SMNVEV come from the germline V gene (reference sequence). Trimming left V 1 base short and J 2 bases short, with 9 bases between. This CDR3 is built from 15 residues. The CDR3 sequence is CASSLFLSSKNIQYF. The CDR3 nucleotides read TGTGCCAGCAGTTTATTCCTCTCCTCCAAAAACATTCAGTACTTC.

CDR3 in DNA: TGTGCCTGGAGCCTGACTAGCGGGGGAAACGTTTACAATGAGCAGTTCTTC. Its protein is CAWSLTSGGNVYNEQFF. The rearrangement uses TRBV30 and TRBJ2-1; 12 bases fit TRBD2. The CDR3 loop spans 17 amino acids. J gave up 4 bases and V 3 bases, and 10 bases lay outside the gene matches. Germline V CDR1 and CDR2: GTSNPN, SVGIG (reference sequence).

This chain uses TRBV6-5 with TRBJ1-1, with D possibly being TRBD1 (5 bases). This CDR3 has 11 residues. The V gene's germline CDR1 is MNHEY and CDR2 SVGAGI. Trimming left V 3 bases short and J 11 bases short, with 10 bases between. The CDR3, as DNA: TGTGCCAGCAGTTATAAGGGGAAGGCTTTCTTT. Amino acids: CASSYKGKAFF.

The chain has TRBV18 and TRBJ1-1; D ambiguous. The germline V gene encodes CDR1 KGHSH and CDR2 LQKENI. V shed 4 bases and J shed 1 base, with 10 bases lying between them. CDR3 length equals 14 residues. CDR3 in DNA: TGTGCCAGCTCACTAGGGCGGGAGAACACTGAAGCTTTCTTT. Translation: CASSLGRENTEAFF.

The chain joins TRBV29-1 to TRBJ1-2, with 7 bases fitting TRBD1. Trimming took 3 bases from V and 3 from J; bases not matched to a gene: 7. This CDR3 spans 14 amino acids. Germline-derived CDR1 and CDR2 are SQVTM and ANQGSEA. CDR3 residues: CSVDLLGGDYGYTF. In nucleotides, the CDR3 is TGCAGCGTTGATTTATTAGGGGGCGACTATGGCTACACCTTC.

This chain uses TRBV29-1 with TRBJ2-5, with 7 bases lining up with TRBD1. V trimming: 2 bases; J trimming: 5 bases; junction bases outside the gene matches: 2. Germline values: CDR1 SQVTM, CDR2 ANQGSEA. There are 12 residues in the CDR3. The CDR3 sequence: CSVERGRETQYF. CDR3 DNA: TGCAGCGTTGAAAGGGGGCGCGAGACCCAGTACTTC.

This CDR3 reads CASSFAGNTIYF. The CDR3 DNA reads TGTGCCAGCAGTTTTGCCGGGAACACCATATATTTT. The chain joins TRBV11-2 to TRBJ1-3; D is undetermined. Germline CDR1 and CDR2: SGHAT and FQNNGV. Trimming stripped 6 bases from V and 7 bases from J, with 10 bases between. The CDR3 consists of 12 residues.

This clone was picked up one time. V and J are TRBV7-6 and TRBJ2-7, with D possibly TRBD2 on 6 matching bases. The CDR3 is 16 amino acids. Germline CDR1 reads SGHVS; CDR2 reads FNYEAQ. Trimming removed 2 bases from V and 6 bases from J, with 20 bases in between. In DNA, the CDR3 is TGTGCCAGCAGCTTATCTACCGGGACTCGCACTAGCGAGCAGTACTTC. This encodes CASSLSTGTRTSEQYF.

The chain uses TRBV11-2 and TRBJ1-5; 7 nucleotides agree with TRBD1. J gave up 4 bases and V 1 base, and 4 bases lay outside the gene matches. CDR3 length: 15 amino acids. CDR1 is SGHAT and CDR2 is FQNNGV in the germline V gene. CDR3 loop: CASSLGTGWNQPQHF. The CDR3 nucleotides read TGTGCCAGCAGCTTAGGGACAGGCTGGAATCAGCCCCAGCATTTT.

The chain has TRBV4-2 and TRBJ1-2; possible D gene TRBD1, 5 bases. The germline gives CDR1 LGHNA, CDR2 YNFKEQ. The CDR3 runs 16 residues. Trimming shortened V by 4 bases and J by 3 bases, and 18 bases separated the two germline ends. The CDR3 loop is CASSPPLGGGYYGYTF. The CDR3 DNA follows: TGTGCCAGCAGCCCACCCCTGGGGGGAGGATACTATGGCTACACCTTC.

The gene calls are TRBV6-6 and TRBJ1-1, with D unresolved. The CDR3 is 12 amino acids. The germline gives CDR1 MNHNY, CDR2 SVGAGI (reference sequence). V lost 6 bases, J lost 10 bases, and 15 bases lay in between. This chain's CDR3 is CASSVGTGGAFF. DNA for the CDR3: TGTGCCAGCAGCGTTGGCACGGGTGGAGCTTTCTTT.

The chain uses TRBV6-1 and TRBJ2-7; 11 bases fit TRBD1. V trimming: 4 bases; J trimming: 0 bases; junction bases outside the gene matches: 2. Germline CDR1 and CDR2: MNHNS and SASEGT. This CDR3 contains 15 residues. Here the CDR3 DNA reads TGTGCCAGCAGTGGAGGGACAGGGGGCTCCTACGAGCAGTACTTC. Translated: CASSGGTGGSYEQYF.

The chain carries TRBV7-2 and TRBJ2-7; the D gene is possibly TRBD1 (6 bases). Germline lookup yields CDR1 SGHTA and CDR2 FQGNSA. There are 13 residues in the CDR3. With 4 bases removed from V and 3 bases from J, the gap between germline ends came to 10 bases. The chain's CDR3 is CASSYRVYYEQYF. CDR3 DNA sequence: TGTGCCAGCAGCTACAGGGTTTACTACGAGCAGTACTTC.

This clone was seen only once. The CDR3 nucleotides are TGTGCCAGCAGCTTAGGGGGACAGGCTCAAGAGACCCAGTACTTC. Translating it yields CASSLGGQAQETQYF. The gene calls are TRBV13 and TRBJ2-5; 8 bases line up with TRBD1. The CDR3 has 15 residues. The V segment lost 0 bases and the J segment 2 bases; nucleotides outside the gene matches: 2. The germline V gene encodes CDR1 PRHDT and CDR2 FYEKMQ (reference sequence).

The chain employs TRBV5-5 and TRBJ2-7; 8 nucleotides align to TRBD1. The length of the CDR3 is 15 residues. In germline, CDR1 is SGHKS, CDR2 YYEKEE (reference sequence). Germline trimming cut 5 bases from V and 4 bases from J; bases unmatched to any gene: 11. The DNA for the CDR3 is TGTGCCAGCAGGAGGAATCAGGGGGCAGGATACGAGCAGTACTTC. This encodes CASRRNQGAGYEQYF. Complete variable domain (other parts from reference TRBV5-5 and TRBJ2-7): DAGVTQSPTHLIKTRGQQVTLRCSPISGHKSVSWYQQVLGQGPQFIFQYYEKEERGRGNFPDRFSARQFPNYSSELNVNALLLGDSALYLCASRRNQGAGYEQYFGPGTRLTVT.

The DNA for the CDR3 is TGTGCCAGCAGCTTCTCAGGGACAGGGGGTAAACTGTTTTTT. It translates to CASSFSGTGGKLFF. V and J are TRBV7-8 and TRBJ1-4; the match to TRBD1 covers 11 bases. This CDR3 has 14 amino acids. From germline, CDR1 is SGHVS and CDR2 FQNEAQ. Germline trimming cut 3 bases from V and 11 bases from J; bases unmatched to any gene: 5.

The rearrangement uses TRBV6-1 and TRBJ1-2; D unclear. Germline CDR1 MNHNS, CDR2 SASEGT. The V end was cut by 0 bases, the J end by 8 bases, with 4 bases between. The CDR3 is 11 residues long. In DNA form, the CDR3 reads TGTGCCAGCAGTGAAGCGCAGGGCTACACCTTC. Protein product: CASSEAQGYTF.

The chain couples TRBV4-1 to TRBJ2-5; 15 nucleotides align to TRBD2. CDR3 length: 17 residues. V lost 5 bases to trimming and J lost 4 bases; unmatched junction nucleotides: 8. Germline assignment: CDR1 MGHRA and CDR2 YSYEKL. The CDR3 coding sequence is TGCGCCAGCAGCTCGGGACTAGCGGGGGGCGTTGCAGAGACCCAGTACTTC. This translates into CASSSGLAGGVAETQYF.

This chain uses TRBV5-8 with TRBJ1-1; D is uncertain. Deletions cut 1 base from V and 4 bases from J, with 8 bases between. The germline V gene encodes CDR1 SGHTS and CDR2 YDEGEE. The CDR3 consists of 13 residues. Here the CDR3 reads CASSLRLSTEAFF. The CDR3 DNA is TGTGCCAGCAGCTTGAGACTGAGCACTGAAGCTTTCTTT.